One sample yielded the 14 T cell receptor beta chains listed below, sequenced in a study of blood T cell repertoires in COVID-19. The repertoire was sequenced with immunoSEQ multiplex PCR; TCRdb's copy has only in-frame clones and lacks some. The sample lists around 100,000 clones, 89% occurring once. The source material was peripheral blood. These receptors came from a woman of 80 years or more in a cohort sampled during active COVID-19.

The genes are TRBV5-1 and TRBJ1-1; 7 positions match TRBD1. The CDR3 consists of 14 residues. J gave up 7 bases and V 6 bases, and 12 bases lay outside the gene matches. The germline CDR1 and CDR2 sequences are SGHRS and YFSETQ. The CDR3 reads CASNSGQTIGEAFF. CDR3 in DNA: TGCGCCAGCAACTCGGGACAGACGATCGGTGAAGCTTTCTTT.

V and J are TRBV6-5 and TRBJ2-7; possibly TRBD2 for D (6 bases). There are 14 residues in the CDR3. V was shortened by 6 bases and J by 3 bases, with 15 bases between the two germline ends. CDR1 is MNHEY, CDR2 SVGAGI, per germline. The CDR3 region is CASSLAGTDYEQYF. DNA for the CDR3: TGTGCCAGCAGCTTGGCGGGAACAGACTACGAGCAGTACTTC.

The chain combines TRBV5-4 with TRBJ2-1, with 7 nucleotides matching TRBD2. The germline CDR1 and CDR2 sequences are SGHNT and YYREEE (reference sequence). J was trimmed by 5 bases and V by 3 bases; bases with no gene match: 2. The CDR3 length is 13 residues. The CDR3 is CASSSGTNNEQFF. The DNA of the CDR3 is TGTGCCAGCAGCTCCGGGACTAACAATGAGCAGTTCTTC.

V usage is TRBV28 and J usage is TRBJ1-2, with D possibly matching TRBD1 (6 bases). Trimming took off 2 bases at V and 3 bases at J, with 10 bases between the two ends. The CDR3 extends over 14 amino acids. Per germline, CDR1 MDHEN and CDR2 SYDVKM. This CDR3 reads CASSLKGGDYGYTF. Written as DNA, the CDR3 is TGTGCCAGCAGTTTAAAGGGGGGGGACTATGGCTACACCTTC.

The V call is TRBV6-5, the J call TRBJ2-1, with TRBD2 matching 11 bases. Trimming cost V 0 bases and J 8 bases; bases outside gene matches: 6. Germline CDR1 reads MNHEY; CDR2 reads SVGAGI. This CDR3 is built from 16 residues. CDR3 amino acids: CASSYSVAGGRYEQFF. The CDR3, as DNA: TGTGCCAGCAGTTACTCGGTAGCGGGAGGGCGATATGAGCAGTTCTTC.

Concerning this clone itself: Compared with germline, one end of the junction differs, possibly owing to a read error. The J gene is TRBJ2-5, the V gene TRBV7-8, with TRBD1 matching over 10 bases. CDR1 is SGHVS, CDR2 FQNEAQ, per germline. The CDR3 runs 15 residues. The chain's CDR3 is CASRLGQGEGETQYF. The CDR3, as DNA: TGTGCCAGCAGATTAGGACAGGGGGAAGGAGAGACCCAGTACTTC.

The V gene is TRBV14, the J gene TRBJ1-2, with 7 bases matching TRBD1. The V segment lost 2 bases and the J segment 1 base; nucleotides outside the gene matches: 7. The CDR3 is 16 residues long. Germline loops: CDR1 SGHDN, CDR2 FVKESK. In DNA form, the CDR3 reads TGTGCCAGCAGCCAAAGATCAGGGGGGATTAACTATGGCTACACCTTC. Translated: CASSQRSGGINYGYTF.

Within the sample, this clone is large (0.1 to 1%). V gene TRBV5-5 combines with J gene TRBJ2-5; 9 bases fit TRBD1. The V and J ends lost 4 bases and 5 bases, in that order; junction bases with no gene match: 9. The germline V gene encodes CDR1 SGHKS and CDR2 YYEKEE (reference sequence). CDR3 length: 15 amino acids. In DNA, the CDR3 is TGTGCCAGCAGCAGAATCTCCGGGACAGGGGAGACCCAGTACTTC. Translating gives CASSRISGTGETQYF.

This chain links TRBV3-1 (or the pseudogene TRBV3-2) with TRBJ1-4; TRBD1 aligns across 8 bases. V gave up 4 bases and J gave up 7 bases; unmatched junction bases: 8. There are 15 residues in the CDR3. Per the germline V gene, CDR1 is LGHDT and CDR2 is YNNKEL (reference sequence). CDR3 nucleotide sequence: TGTGCCAGCAGCCTCAAGACAGGGGTGGGTGAAAAACTGTTTTTT. It encodes CASSLKTGVGEKLFF.

CDR3 amino acids: CAISFTSTYEQYF. DNA for the CDR3: TGTGCCATCAGCTTCACTAGTACTTACGAGCAGTACTTC. The chain combines TRBV10-3 with TRBJ2-7, with a tentative D call TRBD2 (5 bases). Germline lookup yields CDR1 ENHRY and CDR2 SYGVKD. Trimming pared 6 bases from V and 4 bases from J, leaving 13 bases between. The CDR3 length is 13 residues.

J is TRBJ2-2 and V is TRBV21-1; the table's TRBD1 call for D was not verified on the DNA. TRBV21-1 is designated a pseudogene. The CDR3 contains 15 residues. CDR3 region: CASKRGQGYPGELFF. The CDR3 DNA sequence: TGTGCCAGCAAAAGGGGACAGGGGTATCCCGGGGAGCTGTTTTTT.

This chain connects TRBV11-2 to TRBJ2-5; 7 nucleotides agree with TRBD2. The V gene end was trimmed by 0 bases and the J gene end by 5 bases; junction bases not matched to a gene: 12. The CDR3 contains 17 residues. Germline V gene lookup returns CDR1 SGHAT and CDR2 FQNNGV. CDR3 nucleotide sequence: TGTGCCAGCAGCTTAGACGTAGCGGCCACGGGAGGTGAGACCCAGTACTTC. It codes for CASSLDVAATGGETQYF. Variable domain in full (rest from reference TRBV11-2 and TRBJ2-5): EAGVAQSPRYKIIEKRQSVAFWCNPISGHATLYWYQQILGQGPKLLIQFQNNGVVDDSQLPKDRFSAERLKGVDSTLKIQPAKLEDSAVYLCASSLDVAATGGETQYFGPGTRLLVL.

V usage is TRBV7-9 and J usage is TRBJ2-1; 13 bases agree with TRBD2. Germline V gene sequence: CDR1 SEHNR, CDR2 FQNEAQ (reference sequence). The CDR3 runs to 16 residues. V trimming: 6 bases; J trimming: 11 bases; junction bases outside the gene matches: 13. This CDR3 reads CASSHRLAGGAEKQFF. The CDR3 DNA reads TGTGCCAGCAGTCACAGACTAGCGGGGGGCGCTGAGAAGCAGTTCTTC.

The chain carries TRBV5-4 and TRBJ2-3; tentative D call: TRBD2 (7 bases). Trimming took off 0 bases at V and 2 bases at J, with 10 bases between the two ends. This CDR3 spans 15 amino acids. In germline, CDR1 is SGHNT, CDR2 YYREEE (reference sequence). CDR3 amino acids: CASSLGRGLTDTQYF. CDR3 coding DNA: TGTGCCAGCAGCTTGGGGCGGGGGCTCACAGATACGCAGTATTTT.